This entry lists 24 T cell receptor beta chains sequenced from one sample in a study of T-cell memory formation after mild COVID-19. Each CDR3 protein gets one entry after TCRdb re-called the 5' RACE reads with MiXCR. The profile shows 150,000 to 200,000 distinct CDR3 sequences, around a tenth of them singletons. Sequencing input: PBMCs or a T cell subset sorted from them (not recorded which). These receptors came from a young man who had mild COVID-19 (a few samples of this study predate the infection). Cell type and time point are not known.

The genes are TRBV28 and TRBJ1-2; maybe TRBD1 (5 bases). The CDR3 has 17 residues. V was pared by 4 bases and J by 4 bases, with 22 bases between. Germline V gene sequence: CDR1 MDHEN, CDR2 SYDVKM. The CDR3 coding sequence is TGTGCCAGCAGTTACGGGGTCCTCGGGGGATCGGGCTATGGCTACACCTTC. This codes for CASSYGVLGGSGYGYTF.

This clonotype came up a few times. The CDR3 sequence: CASSIDSVDTQYF. The CDR3 DNA reads TGTGCCAGCAGTATCGACAGCGTGGATACGCAGTATTTT. The V call is TRBV28, the J call TRBJ2-3, with D possibly matching TRBD1 (5 bases). The CDR3 spans 13 residues. The V gene lost 5 bases and the J gene lost 6 bases, with 12 bases spanning the gap. Germline V gives CDR1 MDHEN, CDR2 SYDVKM.

This clonotype was seen ten or more times. V and J are TRBV4-1 and TRBJ1-5; D gene ambiguous. Germline values: CDR1 MGHRA, CDR2 YSYEKL. The CDR3 has 13 amino acids. The ends were cut back, 4 bases at V and 3 bases at J, with 7 bases in the middle. Here the CDR3 reads CASSRDHNQPQHF. CDR3 in DNA: TGCGCCAGCAGCCGCGACCACAATCAGCCCCAGCATTTT.

The chain recombines TRBV12-3 or TRBV12-4 with TRBJ1-6; tentatively, D is TRBD1 (5 bases). This CDR3 comprises 15 residues. Trimming left V 6 bases short and J 10 bases short, with 19 bases between. The CDR3 loop reads CASSPSTGLNSPLHF. The CDR3 bases are TGTGCCAGCAGCCCTTCAACGGGACTAAACTCACCCCTCCACTTT.

There are many counts of this clonotype. The chain uses TRBV5-1 and TRBJ2-3; 8 bases fit TRBD1. The V gene end was trimmed by 4 bases and the J gene end by 1 base; junction bases not matched to a gene: 2. Germline V gene lookup returns CDR1 SGHRS and CDR2 YFSETQ. CDR3 size: 14 residues. CDR3 sequence: CASSQDRGTDTQYF. CDR3 coding DNA: TGCGCCAGCAGCCAGGACAGGGGCACAGATACGCAGTATTTT.

The V and J genes are TRBV5-1 and TRBJ1-6; 9 positions agree with TRBD1. Looked up from germline, CDR1 is SGHRS and CDR2 is YFSETQ. V was pared by 3 bases and J by 11 bases, with 6 bases of the junction left unmatched. The CDR3 has 14 amino acids. CDR3 region: CASSYDRGEAPLHF. Here the CDR3 DNA reads TGCGCCAGCAGCTACGACAGGGGGGAGGCACCCCTCCACTTT.

This clonotype has just a few counts. The chain combines TRBV20-1 with TRBJ2-5, with D perhaps given as TRBD1 or TRBD2 (5 bases each). Germline CDR1 DFQATT, CDR2 SNEGSKA (reference sequence). The CDR3 spans 12 residues. V was shortened by 6 bases and J by 5 bases, with 13 bases between the two germline ends. For the CDR3, the DNA is TGCAGTGCCGGGGACCTTGGGGAGACCCAGTACTTC. Translated, it gives CSAGDLGETQYF.

In its sample, this clonotype was seen a few times. This chain connects TRBV7-8 to TRBJ2-2, with a weak D call TRBD1 (6 bases). CDR1 is SGHVS, CDR2 FQNEAQ, per germline. The CDR3 contains 17 residues. The ends were cut back, 4 bases at V and 5 bases at J, with 20 bases in the middle. For the CDR3, the DNA is TGTGCCAGCAGCTCCCAGGGGTTCGCTAGCCTTACCGGGGAGCTGTTTTTT. Its translation is CASSSQGFASLTGELFF.

This clonotype appeared a few times. This chain connects TRBV10-3 to TRBJ1-5; D gene unclear. The CDR3 has 14 amino acids. The V and J ends lost 0 bases and 1 base respectively, with 4 bases between them. Germline CDR1 is ENHRY and CDR2 is SYGVKD. CDR3 nucleotides: TGTGCCATCAGTGAGTCGGGAAGCAATCAGCCCCAGCATTTT. It encodes CAISESGSNQPQHF.

This chain joins TRBV4-1 and TRBJ1-5; perhaps TRBD1 as D (5 bases). The germline CDR1 and CDR2 sequences are MGHRA and YSYEKL. The CDR3 length is 17 residues. The V end was cut by 1 base, the J end by 4 bases, with 17 bases between. The CDR3 here is CASSQVYVGQRNQPQHF. In DNA form, the CDR3 reads TGCGCCAGCAGCCAAGTTTATGTGGGGCAAAGGAATCAGCCCCAGCATTTT.

This clonotype was seen a handful of times. The rearrangement uses TRBV3-1 and TRBJ2-5, with TRBD2 as a possible D gene (5 bases). The V and J ends lost 8 bases and 2 bases respectively, with 9 bases between them. The CDR3 length is 12 residues. In germline, CDR1 is LGHDT, CDR2 YNNKEL (reference sequence). The CDR3 coding sequence is TGTGCCAGCCAAGGACTGCAAGAGACCCAGTACTTC. Amino acid sequence: CASQGLQETQYF.

This clonotype appeared a few times. The chain carries TRBV5-6 and TRBJ1-1; D may be TRBD1 (5 bases). The CDR3 is 15 amino acids. Trimming cost V 1 base and J 1 base, with 11 bases left between them. CDR1 SGHDT and CDR2 YYEEEE come from the germline V gene. CDR3 sequence reads: CASSLLGRTNTEAFF. The CDR3 DNA is TGTGCCAGCAGCTTGTTGGGACGGACGAACACTGAAGCTTTCTTT.

Worth noting for this clonotype: With a much larger clone just one base away, this may be a read error. The V gene is TRBV7-8, the J gene TRBJ2-5; D not certain. This CDR3 region has 13 residues. Germline V lookup: CDR1 SGHVS, CDR2 FQNEAQ. DNA of the CDR3: TGTGCCAGCAGATTAGGGTGGCGGGAGACCCAGTACTTC. Translated, it gives CASRLGWRETQYF.

Remarks on this clonotype: One end of the junction does not line up with germline, which may come from a read error. The chain recombines TRBV2 with TRBJ2-3; weak D call: TRBD1 (6 bases). The CDR3 has 15 residues. The germline V gene has CDR1 SNHLY and CDR2 FYNNEI. The chain's CDR3 is CASSEDGGRTDTRYF. In DNA form, the CDR3 reads TGTGCCAGCAGTGAAGATGGGGGCCGCACAGATACGCGGTATTTT.

In this sample, this clonotype turned up a few times. The V and J genes are TRBV20-1 and TRBJ2-7; D not resolved. The V and J ends lost 1 base and 0 bases respectively, with 13 bases between them. Germline V gives CDR1 DFQATT, CDR2 SNEGSKA (reference sequence). The CDR3 runs 15 residues. The CDR3 DNA reads TGCAGTGCTAGAGTATTCGGACCAAGCTCCTACGAGCAGTACTTC. It specifies CSARVFGPSSYEQYF.

This clonotype has at least ten counts. V is TRBV4-2 and J is TRBJ1-5, with 8 bases matching TRBD1. CDR1 is LGHNA and CDR2 is YNFKEQ in the germline V gene. The CDR3 is 16 amino acids. J was trimmed by 6 bases and V by 3 bases; bases with no gene match: 10. This CDR3 reads CASSHGASGGGQPQHF. The CDR3 nucleotides read TGTGCCAGCAGCCATGGGGCTTCAGGGGGCGGTCAGCCCCAGCATTTT.

This clonotype was seen only a few times. This CDR3 is CASSPSSLNYGYTF. As DNA, the CDR3 is TGCGCCAGCAGCCCATCTAGCCTTAACTATGGCTACACCTTC. The gene calls are TRBV4-3 and TRBJ1-2; D gene uncertain. The germline CDR1 and CDR2 sequences are LGHNA and YSLEER. The length of the CDR3 is 14 residues. V gave up 4 bases and J gave up 1 base, with 10 bases separating them.

This clonotype appeared a few times. The V and J genes are TRBV5-1 and TRBJ1-2; no definite D call. Deletions cut 0 bases from V and 7 bases from J, with 13 bases between. The CDR3 is made up of 14 amino acids. Per germline, CDR1 SGHRS and CDR2 YFSETQ. CDR3 residues: CASSLEAVRRGYTF. Here the CDR3 DNA reads TGCGCCAGCAGCTTGGAGGCGGTACGACGTGGCTACACCTTC.

This clonotype turned up a few times. Here the CDR3 reads CASSTSGYNEQFF. The CDR3 DNA is TGTGCCAGCAGTACTAGCGGCTACAATGAGCAGTTCTTC. The V and J genes are TRBV6-6 and TRBJ2-1, with 8 bases matching TRBD2. CDR3 length equals 13 residues. Trimming at V came to 5 bases and at J to 3 bases, leaving 0 bases not matched to a gene. The germline CDR1 and CDR2 sequences are MNHNY and SVGAGI (reference sequence).

This clonotype occurred many times. V is TRBV7-6 and J is TRBJ1-6; tentatively, D is TRBD1 (5 bases). Trimming cost V 0 bases and J 7 bases, with 7 bases left between them. CDR1 is SGHVS, CDR2 FNYEAQ, per germline. The CDR3 runs 14 residues. CDR3 protein: CASSLAGVNSPLHF. CDR3 sequence (DNA): TGTGCCAGCAGCTTAGCAGGGGTAAATTCACCCCTCCACTTT.

This clonotype has a handful of counts. This chain joins TRBV6-5 and TRBJ1-5; 8 positions agree with TRBD1. CDR1 is MNHEY and CDR2 is SVGAGI in the germline V gene. V lost 6 bases and J lost 7; bases outside the gene matches: 8. The CDR3 extends over 14 amino acids. This CDR3 reads CASSLDRGGQPQHF. CDR3 sequence (DNA): TGTGCCAGCAGCCTAGACAGGGGAGGCCAGCCCCAGCATTTT.

The genes are TRBV15 and TRBJ2-7, with no clear D. Germline V CDR1 and CDR2: LNHNV, YYDKDF (reference sequence). The CDR3 extends over 14 amino acids. Trimming removed 0 bases from V and 3 bases from J, with 9 bases in between. The CDR3 protein is CATSRDPKDYEQYV. CDR3 in DNA: TGTGCCACCAGCAGAGATCCGAAGGACTACGAGCAGTACGTC.

J is TRBJ2-7 and V is TRBV5-1; 11 positions match TRBD2. Trimming at V came to 4 bases and at J to 1 base, leaving 4 bases not matched to a gene. Germline lookup yields CDR1 SGHRS and CDR2 YFSETQ. This CDR3 is 15 amino acids long. This chain's CDR3 is CASSILAGGSYEQYF. CDR3 DNA: TGCGCCAGCAGCATTCTAGCGGGGGGTTCCTACGAGCAGTACTTC.

This clonotype occurred a few times. In DNA, the CDR3 is TGTGCCAGCTCCCTCGAGGACCGGGCTTTCTTT. Translating gives CASSLEDRAFF. The chain couples TRBV18 to TRBJ1-1; D gene uncertain. Trimming shortened V by 6 bases and J by 11 bases, and 13 bases separated the two germline ends. Germline loops: CDR1 KGHSH, CDR2 LQKENI. This CDR3 is built from 11 residues.